The T cell receptor (beta chain) under discussion was sequenced for a study of regulatory T cells in long-lasting Graves disease. This clonotype was recorded at least ten times. Libraries of TCR beta came from iRepertoire HTBI primers plus Arm-PCR of CDR3 regions. Via MiXCR, TCRdb re-called the multiplex PCR reads, giving one row per CDR3 protein. The sample records 200,000 to 250,000 distinct CDR3 sequences, approximately 18% being singletons. The CDR3 is 15 residues long. Trimming removed 5 bases at V and 1 base at J, with 14 bases between. CDR1 and CDR2 (germline): MDHEN, SYDVKM. Time point of the sample: newly diagnosed GD, antithyroid drugs for less than 3 months. Generation of the TCR library employed RNA extracted from PBMCs. The sample also formed part of further work on T cells in Graves' hyperthyroidism and ophthalmopathy. That report notes: The model made its ophthalmopathy prediction, and onset followed a median approximately six months later.

The starting material was peripheral blood mononuclear cells (PBMCs), obtained at new diagnosis, from a patient treated with antithyroid drugs. This receptor was obtained from a woman in her 30s with Graves disease. The V gene is TRBV28, the J gene TRBJ1-2, with D perhaps matching TRBD1 (5 bases). CDR3 residues: CASSPLQEVNYGYTF. CDR3 DNA: TGTGCCAGCAGTCCACTACAGGAAGTTAACTATGGCTACACCTTC.